These 9 T cell receptor beta chains share one sample of origin, sequenced in a study of T cells after yellow fever vaccination. TCRdb passed the 5' RACE reads through MiXCR, listing each CDR3 protein once. The data contain fewer than 450,000 distinct CDR3 sequences, approximately 10% of them singletons. This specimen consisted of PBMCs, obtained on the day of the first yellow fever vaccination. The receptors come from a young man who received the YFV17D yellow fever vaccine.

This clonotype came up many times. The chain carries TRBV11-2 and TRBJ2-1, with 13 positions matching TRBD2. Looked up from germline, CDR1 is SGHAT and CDR2 is FQNNGV. Trimming removed 0 bases from V and 6 bases from J; junction bases left unmatched: 8. This CDR3 has 18 residues. Here the CDR3 DNA reads TGTGCCAGCAGCTTAGATCGGATAGGACTAGCGGGGGCCAATGAGCAGTTCTTC. This gives the protein CASSLDRIGLAGANEQFF.

This clonotype was seen a few times. The chain combines TRBV19 with TRBJ1-1; possible D gene TRBD1, 5 bases. V dropped 7 bases and J dropped 6 bases, with 18 bases sitting between them. There are 14 residues in the CDR3. Germline values: CDR1 LNHDA, CDR2 SQIVND (reference sequence). As DNA, the CDR3 is TGTGCCAGTATCGACCGAGACAGTGCCTCTGAAGCTTTCTTT. Residues: CASIDRDSASEAFF.

The chain links TRBV6-2 or TRBV6-3 to TRBJ2-7, with D unresolved. The CDR3 has 15 amino acids. With 4 bases removed from V and 4 bases from J, the gap between germline ends came to 17 bases. The germline CDR1 and CDR2 sequences are MNHEY and SVGEGT. The CDR3 DNA reads as TGTGCCAGCAGTTCCCTTGTGTTCAGGCCATACGAGCAGTACGTC. Translation: CASSSLVFRPYEQYV.

V is TRBV5-5 and J is TRBJ2-7; TRBD2 aligns across 10 bases. From germline, CDR1 is SGHKS and CDR2 YYEKEE (reference sequence). V lost 0 bases to trimming and J lost 4 bases; unmatched junction nucleotides: 13. The CDR3 contains 18 residues. The CDR3 is CASSLATSGERKLYEQYV. In nucleotides, the CDR3 is TGTGCCAGCAGCTTGGCCACTAGCGGGGAAAGAAAACTTTACGAGCAGTACGTC.

The chain uses TRBV20-1 and TRBJ2-6; perhaps TRBD1 as D (5 bases). Germline CDR1 and CDR2: DFQATT and SNEGSKA (reference sequence). The CDR3 has 14 residues. The V end lost 6 bases, the J end lost 0 bases, and 9 bases lay between the germline ends. The CDR3 loop is CSAPDNSGANVLTF. The CDR3 region has the DNA TGCAGTGCGCCGGACAACTCTGGGGCCAACGTCCTGACTTTC.

The rearrangement uses TRBV2 and TRBJ2-1; a weak D match, TRBD1 (6 bases). Germline CDR1 and CDR2: SNHLY and FYNNEI. CDR3 length: 13 residues. The V end lost 4 bases, the J end lost 5 bases, and 9 bases lay between the germline ends. In DNA, the CDR3 is TGTGCCAGCAGTGGGGGGCAGGACAATGAGCAGTTCTTC. Protein sequence: CASSGGQDNEQFF.

The chain couples TRBV4-3 to TRBJ1-2, with 11 nucleotides matching TRBD1. The CDR3 totals 19 residues. J lost 4 bases, V lost 3 bases, and 16 bases had no gene match. Germline V gene lookup returns CDR1 LGHNA and CDR2 YSLEER. CDR3 protein: CASSQVGQGESTPFYGYTF. The CDR3, as DNA: TGCGCCAGCAGCCAGGTGGGACAGGGGGAATCGACCCCCTTCTATGGCTACACCTTC.

Only a few counts were recorded for this clonotype. The V and J genes are TRBV29-1 and TRBJ2-2; D remains unclear. Per germline, CDR1 SQVTM and CDR2 ANQGSEA. This CDR3 spans 18 amino acids. V was clipped by 2 bases and J by 0 bases, with 19 bases between them. CDR3 DNA: TGCAGCGTTGAATCCGTCACAGAAACTTTAACGAACACCGGGGAGCTGTTTTTT. It yields the protein CSVESVTETLTNTGELFF.

The table lists this clonotype with a few counts. The rearrangement links TRBV3-1 to TRBJ2-2, with 7 bases aligning to TRBD2. V lost 3 bases, J lost 3 bases, and 7 bases stayed unmatched. The CDR3 runs 16 residues. CDR1 is LGHDT and CDR2 is YNNKEL in the germline V gene (reference sequence). CDR3 region: CASSHVSGGHTGELFF. The DNA of the CDR3 is TGTGCCAGCAGCCACGTGTCGGGGGGACACACCGGGGAGCTGTTTTTT.